Below, one T cell receptor beta chain is given with its context. V lost 1 base and J 15 bases, leaving 14 bases between the germline ends. Looked up from germline, CDR1 is SGHRS and CDR2 is YFSETQ. The CDR3 sequence is 12 residues long. The data were taken from a study of technical replicates of blood from a few donors. Clones were read by immunoSEQ multiplex PCR, and TCRdb kept only the in-frame ones, dropping some. The data contain about 84,000 clones, roughly 93% of them seen just once; the ten biggest clones take up 0.2% to 0.25%. The rearrangement uses TRBV5-1 and TRBJ2-1; D perhaps matches TRBD1 (5 bases). Sequenced sample: T cells isolated from PBMCs. The sequence was collected from a human donor in good health. The CDR3 DNA follows: TGCGCCAGCAGCTTGAGGGGCGACCCCCCGTTCTTC. Protein product: CASSLRGDPPFF.